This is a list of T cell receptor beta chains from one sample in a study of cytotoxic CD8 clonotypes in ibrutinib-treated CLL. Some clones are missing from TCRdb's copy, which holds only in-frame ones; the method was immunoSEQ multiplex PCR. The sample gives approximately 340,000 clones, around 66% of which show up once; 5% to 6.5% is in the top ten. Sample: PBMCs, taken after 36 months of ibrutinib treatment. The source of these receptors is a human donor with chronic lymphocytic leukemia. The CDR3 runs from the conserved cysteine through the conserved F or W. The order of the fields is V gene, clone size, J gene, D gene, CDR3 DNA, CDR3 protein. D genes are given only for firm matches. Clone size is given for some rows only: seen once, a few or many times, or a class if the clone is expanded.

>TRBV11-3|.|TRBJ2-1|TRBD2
TGTGCCAGCAGCTTAGAGACTAGCGGGGGTAACAATGAGCAGTTCTTC
CASSLETSGGNNEQFF
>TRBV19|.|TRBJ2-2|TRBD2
TGTGCCAGTAGGGACTCTCGGGGGGCCGGGGAGCTGTTTTTT
CASRDSRGAGELFF
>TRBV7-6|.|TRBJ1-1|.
TGTGCCAGCAGCATGGGGGGTTCCACTGAAGCTTTCTTT
CASSMGGSTEAFF
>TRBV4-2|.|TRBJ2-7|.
TGTGCCAGCAGCCAAGAGATGGCGGCGGGGCTCCTCTCCTACGAGCAGTACTTC
CASSQEMAAGLLSYEQYF
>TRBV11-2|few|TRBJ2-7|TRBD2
TGTGCCAGCAGCTCGAGACTAGCGGGAACCAACTACGAGCAGTACTTC
CASSSRLAGTNYEQYF
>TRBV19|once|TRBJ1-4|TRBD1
TGTGCCAGTAGTCCCAGGACAGGGGGATCCCTTAATGAAAAACTGTTTTTT
CASSPRTGGSLNEKLFF
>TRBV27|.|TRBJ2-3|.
TGTGCCAGCAGTCCCGGCACAGATACGCAGTATTTT
CASSPGTDTQYF
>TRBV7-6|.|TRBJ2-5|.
TGTGCCAGCAGCAAGAGCGGGGACACGGGGGTAGAGACCCAGTACTTC
CASSKSGDTGVETQYF
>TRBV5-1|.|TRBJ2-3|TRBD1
TGCGCCAGCACCACGACAGGGGACACAGATACGCAGTATTTT
CASTTTGDTDTQYF
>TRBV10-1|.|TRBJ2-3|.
TGCGCCAGCAGTGTGAACAGACACACAGATACGCAGTATTTT
CASSVNRHTDTQYF
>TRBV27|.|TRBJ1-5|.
TGTGCCAGCAGTCGGGGACTCTTCAATCAGCCCCAGCATTTT
CASSRGLFNQPQHF
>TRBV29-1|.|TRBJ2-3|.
TGCAGCGTCAACCTGGGGGAGTATACGCAGTATTTT
CSVNLGEYTQYF
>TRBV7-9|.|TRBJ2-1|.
TGTGCCAGCAGCCCATCTTTATCAGGGAATGAGCAGTTCTTC
CASSPSLSGNEQFF
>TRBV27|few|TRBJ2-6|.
TGTGCCAGCTCTTACGCTGGGGCCAACGTCCTGACTTTC
CASSYAGANVLTF
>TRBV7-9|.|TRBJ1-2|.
TGTGCCAGCAGCTTAGTCCAGGGGAATTATGGCTACACCTTC
CASSLVQGNYGYTF
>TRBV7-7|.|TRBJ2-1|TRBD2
TGTGCCAGCAGCTTAGTGCCTAGCGGGAGGAGCTCCTACAATGAGCAGTTCTTC
CASSLVPSGRSSYNEQFF
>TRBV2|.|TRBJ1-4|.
TGTGCCGGCCGACAGTTTAATGAAAAACTGTTTTTT
CAGRQFNEKLFF
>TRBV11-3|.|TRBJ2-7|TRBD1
TGTGCCAGCAGCCTACAGGGGACCTACGAGCAGTACTTC
CASSLQGTYEQYF
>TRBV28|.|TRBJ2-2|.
TGTGCCAGCAGTCCTGGACTGTATAGGGAGCTGTTTTTT
CASSPGLYRELFF
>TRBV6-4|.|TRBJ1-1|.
TGTGCCAGCAGGAATTCAGGAGGTACTGAAGCTTTCTTT
CASRNSGGTEAFF
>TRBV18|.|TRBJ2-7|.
TGTGCCAGCTCCAGACTCGGGAATGGCGAGCAGTACTTC
CASSRLGNGEQYF
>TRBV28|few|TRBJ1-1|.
TGTGCCCTAGGGGGTAACACTGAAGCTTTCTTT
CALGGNTEAFF
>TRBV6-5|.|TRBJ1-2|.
TGTGCCAGCAGTCACTTAGGGGGGGCGACCTATGGCTACACCTTC
CASSHLGGATYGYTF
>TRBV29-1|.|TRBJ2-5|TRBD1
TGCAGCGTTGAGAGCCCGGGACAGGGAGGCGTCGAGACCCAGTACTTC
CSVESPGQGGVETQYF
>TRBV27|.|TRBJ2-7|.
TGTGCCAGCAACCCTTGGGGGGGGCTGGGCTCCTACGAGCAGTACTTC
CASNPWGGLGSYEQYF
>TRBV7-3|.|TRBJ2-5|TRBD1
TGTGCCAGCAGCTCCGACAGGGAAGAGACCCAGTACTTC
CASSSDREETQYF
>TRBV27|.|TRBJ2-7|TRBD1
TGTGCCAGCAGTTTATCGAGGGACAGCTCCTACGAGCAGTACTTC
CASSLSRDSSYEQYF
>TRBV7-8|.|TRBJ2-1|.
TGTGCCAGCAGCCGAACCCTTAGGAGCTCCTACAATGAGCAGTTCTTC
CASSRTLRSSYNEQFF
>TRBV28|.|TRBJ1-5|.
TGTGCCAGCAGTTCGGGGACGGTTCAGCCCCAGCATTTT
CASSSGTVQPQHF
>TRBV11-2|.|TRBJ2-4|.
TGTGCCAGCAGCCCCGTCCGAGTAGCCAAAAACATTCAGTACTTC
CASSPVRVAKNIQYF
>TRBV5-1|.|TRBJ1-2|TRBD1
TGCGCCAGCAGCATGACAGGGGCTCGGTATGGCTACACCTTC
CASSMTGARYGYTF
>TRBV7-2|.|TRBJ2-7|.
TGTGCCAGCAGCGTCGAGGCCTCCAGTCTGTACTTC
CASSVEASSLYF
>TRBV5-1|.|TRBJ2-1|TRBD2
TGCGCCAGCAGGAGCGCGGGGGGCCGGCACAATGAGCAGTTCTTC
CASRSAGGRHNEQFF
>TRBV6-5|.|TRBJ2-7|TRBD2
TGTGCCAGCAGTTACTCGATAGCGGGGGGGCCGTACGAGCAGTACTTC
CASSYSIAGGPYEQYF
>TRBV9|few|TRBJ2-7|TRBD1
TGTGCCAGCACCTCGGGGGACAGGGCGACCTACGAGCAGTACTTC
CASTSGDRATYEQYF
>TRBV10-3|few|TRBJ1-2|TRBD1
TGTGCCATCAGTGAATGGAACCGGGACAGGGGTGGCTACACCTTC
CAISEWNRDRGGYTF
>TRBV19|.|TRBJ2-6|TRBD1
TGTGCCAGTAGTATCTTCGGACAGGGGTCTGGGGCCAACGTCCTGACTTTC
CASSIFGQGSGANVLTF
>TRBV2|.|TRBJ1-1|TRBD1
TGTGCCAGCAATCGGGACAGGGGCACCACTGAAGCTTTCTTT
CASNRDRGTTEAFF
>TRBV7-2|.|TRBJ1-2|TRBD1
TGTGCCAGCAGCTCGACAGGGTCCTATGGCTACACCTTC
CASSSTGSYGYTF
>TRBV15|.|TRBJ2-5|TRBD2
TGTGCCACCAGCACCGGACTAGCGGGAGGGGGCGAGACCCAGTACTTC
CATSTGLAGGGETQYF
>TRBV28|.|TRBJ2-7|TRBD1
TGTGCCAGCAGTTTCACAGGGGTCCTCTACGAGCAGTACTTC
CASSFTGVLYEQYF
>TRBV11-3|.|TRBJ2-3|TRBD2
TGTGCCAGCAGCGCTAGCGGGTCTAGCACAGATACGCAGTATTTT
CASSASGSSTDTQYF
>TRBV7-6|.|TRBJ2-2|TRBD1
TGTGCCAGCAGCTCGTGGACAGGGCGCACCGGGGAGCTGTTTTTT
CASSSWTGRTGELFF
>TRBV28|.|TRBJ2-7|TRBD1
TGTGCCAGCAGTTTACAGGGACAGATAATTTACGAGCAGTACTTC
CASSLQGQIIYEQYF
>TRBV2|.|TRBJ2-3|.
TGTGCCAGCAGACAAAGACGGACGGGAAGGAACACAGATACGCAGTATTTT
CASRQRRTGRNTDTQYF
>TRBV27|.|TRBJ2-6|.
TGTGCCAGCAGTTTATTGAGGGTAGGCCCCTCTGGGGCCAACGTCCTGACTTTC
CASSLLRVGPSGANVLTF
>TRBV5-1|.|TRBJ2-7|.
TGCGCCAGCAGCGGCTCGCTCTACGAGCAGTACTTC
CASSGSLYEQYF
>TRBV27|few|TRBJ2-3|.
TGTGCCAGCAGAAGGGTGCGGAACACAGATACGCAGTATTTT
CASRRVRNTDTQYF
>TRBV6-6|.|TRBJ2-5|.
TGTGCCAGCAGTTCAAATTCAGGGATAGGGACCCAGTACTTC
CASSSNSGIGTQYF
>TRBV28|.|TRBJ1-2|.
TGTGCCAGCAGTGAGGGGGGGAACTATGGCTACACCTTC
CASSEGGNYGYTF
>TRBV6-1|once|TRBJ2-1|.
TGTGCCAGCAGTGAAGGGGGATATGGCCCTTATGAGCAGTTCTTC
CASSEGGYGPYEQFF
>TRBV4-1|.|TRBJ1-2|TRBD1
TGCGCCAGCAGCCAGGCCCGTCCAGGGGGCTTTGGCTACACCTTC
CASSQARPGGFGYTF
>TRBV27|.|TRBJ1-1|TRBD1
TGTGCCAGCAGTTCAGCCAGGGGGCGTAGGGTAAACACTGAAGCTTTCTTT
CASSSARGRRVNTEAFF
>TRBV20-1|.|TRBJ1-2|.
TGCAGTGCCCGCACGGGGGGGCAGCCTAATTTC
CSARTGGQPNF
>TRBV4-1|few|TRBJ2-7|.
TGCGCCAGCAGCCAAACAGTTTACTACGAGCAGTACTTC
CASSQTVYYEQYF
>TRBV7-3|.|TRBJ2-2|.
TGTGCCAGCAGCCCTTTGGATATAACGAACACCGGGGAGCTGTTTTTT
CASSPLDITNTGELFF
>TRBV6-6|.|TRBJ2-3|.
TGTGCCAGCTCAGGGTCACGGGCAGCGGCAGATACGCAGTATTTT
CASSGSRAAADTQYF
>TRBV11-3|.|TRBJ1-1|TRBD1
TGTGCCAGCAGCTTAGCGCCCCGACAGGGAGTGAACACTGAAGCTTTCTTT
CASSLAPRQGVNTEAFF
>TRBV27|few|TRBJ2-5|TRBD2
TGTGCCAGCAGTCCCAGGGCTAGCGGGTTGATAATTGGTGTCGAGACCCAGTACTTC
CASSPRASGLIIGVETQYF